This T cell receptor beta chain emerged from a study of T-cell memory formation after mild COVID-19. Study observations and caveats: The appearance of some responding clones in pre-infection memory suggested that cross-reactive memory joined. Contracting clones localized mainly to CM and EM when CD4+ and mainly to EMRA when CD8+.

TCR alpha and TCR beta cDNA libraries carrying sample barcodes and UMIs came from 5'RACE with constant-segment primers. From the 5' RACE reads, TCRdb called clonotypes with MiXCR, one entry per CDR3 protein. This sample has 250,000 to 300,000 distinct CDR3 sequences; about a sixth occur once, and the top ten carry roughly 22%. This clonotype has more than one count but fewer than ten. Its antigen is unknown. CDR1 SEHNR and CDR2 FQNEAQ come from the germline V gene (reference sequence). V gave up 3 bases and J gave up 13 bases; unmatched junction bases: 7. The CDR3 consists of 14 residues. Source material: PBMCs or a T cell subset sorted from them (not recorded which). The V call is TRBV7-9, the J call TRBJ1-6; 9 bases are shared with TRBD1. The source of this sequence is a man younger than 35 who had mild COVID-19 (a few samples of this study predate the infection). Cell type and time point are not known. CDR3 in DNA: TGTGCCAGCAGCTTGGGACAGGGACCTTCGCCCCTCCACTTT. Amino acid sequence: CASSLGQGPSPLHF.